The 22 T cell receptor beta chains listed next were all sequenced from one sample in a study of monozygotic twins with inflammatory bowel disease. TCRdb re-called the 5' RACE reads; one entry per CDR3 protein, DNA not given. The table for this sample gives about 160,000 distinct CDR3 sequences. Specimen: blood. These receptors all come from a human donor with ulcerative colitis or Crohn's disease, or a healthy co-twin of an affected twin (not recorded which).

The chain carries TRBV9 and TRBJ1-1. Germline CDR1 reads SGDLS; CDR2 reads YYNGEE. The CDR3 is 13 residues long. The CDR3: CASSRGEGTEAFF.

The V and J genes are TRBV11-1 and TRBJ2-1; the D call from TCRdb, TRBD2, cannot be confirmed without DNA. The CDR3 spans 18 residues. Germline CDR1 is SGHAT and CDR2 is FQDESV (reference sequence). CDR3 region: CASSPVVGREGHFGEQFF.

J is TRBJ1-3 and V is TRBV12-3 or TRBV12-4. The CDR3 contains 14 residues. This chain's CDR3 is CASSLSASGNTIYF.

The J gene is TRBJ2-1, the V gene TRBV20-1; the TRBD2 assignment by TCRdb is unverifiable without DNA. The CDR3 is 14 residues long. Germline V gene data show CDR1 as DFQATT and CDR2 as SNEGSKA (reference sequence). The CDR3 loop is CSARGLAGANEQFF.

CDR3 protein: CASSQRTGFSEQYF. The chain recombines TRBV7-9 with TRBJ2-7; with no DNA, the TCRdb D assignment of TRBD1 cannot be verified. CDR3 length: 14 residues. Germline V CDR1 and CDR2: SEHNR, FQNEAQ (reference sequence).

CDR3 residues: CASSYSWPNEAFF. V is TRBV6-2 or TRBV6-3 and J is TRBJ1-1. Germline V gene sequence: CDR1 MNHEY, CDR2 SVGEGT. The CDR3 totals 13 residues.

The chain has TRBV6-1 and TRBJ1-1. Germline V gives CDR1 MNHNS, CDR2 SASEGT. This CDR3 has 16 amino acids. Here the CDR3 reads CASSETEGRWNTEAFF.

This chain links TRBV20-1 with TRBJ2-1. CDR1 and CDR2 (germline): DFQATT, SNEGSKA (reference sequence). The CDR3 contains 14 residues. This CDR3 is CSASLGVVGDEQFF.

The chain has TRBV4-2 and TRBJ2-2; TCRdb picks TRBD1, but there is no DNA to check that call. The CDR3 sequence is 16 residues long. The germline gives CDR1 LGHNA, CDR2 YNFKEQ. The CDR3 sequence: CASSQDGGRNTGELFF.

The V call is TRBV30, the J call TRBJ1-1; TCRdb selects TRBD1, and the lack of DNA leaves this call unchecked. Germline assignment: CDR1 GTSNPN and CDR2 SVGIG (reference sequence). CDR3 length: 13 amino acids. The CDR3 sequence is CAWSVPQRAEAFF.

The chain uses TRBV18 and TRBJ1-1. Germline V gene sequence: CDR1 KGHSH, CDR2 LQKENI. CDR3 length equals 15 residues. This CDR3 reads CASSRSGGMNTEAFF.

CDR3 in amino acids: CASSLRAETQYF. The J gene is TRBJ2-5, the V gene TRBV12-3 or TRBV12-4; TCRdb's D gene call, TRBD2, goes unchecked for lack of DNA. This CDR3 is 12 amino acids long.

The V and J genes are TRBV15 and TRBJ1-1; TCRdb's assignment of TRBD1 cannot be checked, as there is no DNA. This CDR3 is built from 15 residues. CDR1 and CDR2 from the germline V gene are LNHNV and YYDKDF (reference sequence). CDR3 region: CATSSPGHRGTEAFF.

The V gene is TRBV5-6, the J gene TRBJ1-6; checking the TCRdb D call of TRBD1 is not possible without DNA. CDR1 and CDR2 (germline): SGHDT, YYEEEE. The CDR3 runs 16 residues. The CDR3 region is CASSLEDEGDNSPLHF.

The chain couples TRBV5-1 to TRBJ2-3; TCRdb designates TRBD1, a call that cannot be tested without DNA. The CDR3 runs 16 residues. From germline, CDR1 is SGHRS and CDR2 YFSETQ. CDR3 in amino acids: CASSLGGTPSTDTQYF.

V and J are TRBV28 and TRBJ2-5; TCRdb's D call, TRBD2, is unchecked because there is no DNA. Germline CDR1 and CDR2: MDHEN and SYDVKM. The CDR3 spans 19 residues. This CDR3 reads CASSPTLVGTSGNQETQYF.

J is TRBJ2-4 and V is TRBV4-2; TCRdb names TRBD2, which stays unverified in the absence of DNA. The CDR3 extends over 16 amino acids. The germline V gene has CDR1 LGHNA and CDR2 YNFKEQ. Here the CDR3 reads CASSQELAGAKNIQYF.

The chain recombines TRBV7-3 with TRBJ2-6; the TCRdb D gene call, TRBD1, has no DNA to confirm it. The CDR3 sequence is 15 residues long. The germline V gene has CDR1 SGHTA and CDR2 FQGTGA. CDR3 protein: CASSWDSSGANVLTF.

The V and J genes are TRBV20-1 and TRBJ2-7. The CDR3 covers 12 residues. Per germline, CDR1 DFQATT and CDR2 SNEGSKA (reference sequence). This chain's CDR3 is CSARGGFGEQYF.

V is TRBV11-2 and J is TRBJ2-1. Germline assignment: CDR1 SGHAT and CDR2 FQNNGV. The length of the CDR3 is 16 residues. The CDR3 loop reads CASSPMGSGRYNEQFF.

The chain links TRBV4-2 to TRBJ1-4; as DNA is missing, the TRBD1 call by TCRdb cannot be tested. The CDR3 is 15 residues long. The germline V gene has CDR1 LGHNA and CDR2 YNFKEQ. The CDR3 here is CASSQERQGDEKLFF.

The genes are TRBV6-2 or TRBV6-3 and TRBJ1-2; TCRdb indicates TRBD1, and absent DNA this call remains unverified. Germline loops: CDR1 MNHEY, CDR2 SVGEGT. The CDR3 is 15 residues long. The CDR3 sequence is CASSSPTRGDYGYTF.